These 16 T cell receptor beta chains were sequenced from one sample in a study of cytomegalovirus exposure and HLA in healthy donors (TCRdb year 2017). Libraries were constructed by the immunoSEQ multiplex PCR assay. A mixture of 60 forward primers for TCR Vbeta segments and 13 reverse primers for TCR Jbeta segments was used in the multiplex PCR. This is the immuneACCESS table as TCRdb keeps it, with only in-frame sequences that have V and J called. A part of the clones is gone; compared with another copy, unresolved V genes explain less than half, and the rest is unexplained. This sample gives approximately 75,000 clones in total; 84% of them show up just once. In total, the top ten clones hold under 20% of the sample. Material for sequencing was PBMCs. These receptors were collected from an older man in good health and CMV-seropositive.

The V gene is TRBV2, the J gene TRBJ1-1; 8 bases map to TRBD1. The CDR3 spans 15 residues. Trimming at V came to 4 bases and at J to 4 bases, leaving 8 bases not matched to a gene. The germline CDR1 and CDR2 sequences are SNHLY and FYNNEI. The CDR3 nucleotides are TGTGCCAGCAGTGTGGCCATGACAGGGGTCACTGAAGCTTTCTTT. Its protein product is CASSVAMTGVTEAFF.

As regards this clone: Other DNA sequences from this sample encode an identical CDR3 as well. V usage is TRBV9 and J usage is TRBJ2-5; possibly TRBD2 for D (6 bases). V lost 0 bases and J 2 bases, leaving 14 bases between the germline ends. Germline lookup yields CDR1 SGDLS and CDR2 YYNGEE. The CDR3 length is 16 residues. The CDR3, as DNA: TGTGCCAGCAGCGTAGGCGGTTTGGCGGGGCAAGAGACCCAGTACTTC. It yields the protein CASSVGGLAGQETQYF.

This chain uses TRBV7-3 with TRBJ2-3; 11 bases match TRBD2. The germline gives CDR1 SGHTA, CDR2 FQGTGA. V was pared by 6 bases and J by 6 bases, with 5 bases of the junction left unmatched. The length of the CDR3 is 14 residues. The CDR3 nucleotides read TGTGCCAGCAGGTCCGGGACTAGCGGTGATACGCAGTATTTT. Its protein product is CASRSGTSGDTQYF.

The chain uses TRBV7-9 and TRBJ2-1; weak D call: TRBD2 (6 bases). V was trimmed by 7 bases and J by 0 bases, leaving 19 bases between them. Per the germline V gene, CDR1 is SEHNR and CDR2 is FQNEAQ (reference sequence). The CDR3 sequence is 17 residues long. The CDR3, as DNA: TGTGCCAGCACCAGCGGGTTTACCGCCCCCTCCTACAATGAGCAGTTCTTC. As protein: CASTSGFTAPSYNEQFF.

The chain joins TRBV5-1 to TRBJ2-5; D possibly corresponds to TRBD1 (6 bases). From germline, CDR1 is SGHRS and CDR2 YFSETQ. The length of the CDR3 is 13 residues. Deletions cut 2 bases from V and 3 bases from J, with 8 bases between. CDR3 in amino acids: CASSFTGKETQYF. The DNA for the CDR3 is TGCGCCAGCAGCTTTACAGGGAAAGAGACCCAGTACTTC. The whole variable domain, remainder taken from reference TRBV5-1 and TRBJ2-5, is KAGVTQTPRYLIKTRGQQVTLSCSPISGHRSVSWYQQTPGQGLQFLFEYFSETQRNKGNFPGRFSGRQFSNSRSEMNVSTLELGDSALYLCASSFTGKETQYFGPGTRLLVL.

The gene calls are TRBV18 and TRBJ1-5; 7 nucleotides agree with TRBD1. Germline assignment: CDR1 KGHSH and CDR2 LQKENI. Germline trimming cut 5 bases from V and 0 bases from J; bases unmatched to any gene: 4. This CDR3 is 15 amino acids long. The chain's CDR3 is CASSAGTVSNQPQHF. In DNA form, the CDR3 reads TGTGCCAGCTCAGCCGGGACAGTTAGCAATCAGCCCCAGCATTTT. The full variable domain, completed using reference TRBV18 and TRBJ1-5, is NAGVMQNPRHLVRRRGQEARLRCSPMKGHSHVYWYRQLPEEGLKFMVYLQKENIIDESGMPKERFSAEFPKEGPSILRIQQVVRGDSAAYFCASSAGTVSNQPQHFGDGTRLSIL.

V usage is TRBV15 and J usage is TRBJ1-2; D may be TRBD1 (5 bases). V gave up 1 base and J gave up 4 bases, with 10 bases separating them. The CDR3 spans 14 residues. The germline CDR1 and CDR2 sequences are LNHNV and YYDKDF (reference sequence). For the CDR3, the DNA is TGTGCCACCAGCAGAGGGCAGGGAGGCTATGGCTACACCTTC. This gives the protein CATSRGQGGYGYTF.

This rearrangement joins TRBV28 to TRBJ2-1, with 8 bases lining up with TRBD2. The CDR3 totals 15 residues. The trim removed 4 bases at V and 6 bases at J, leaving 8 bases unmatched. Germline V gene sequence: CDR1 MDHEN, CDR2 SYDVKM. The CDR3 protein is CASSSLAEWGNEQFF. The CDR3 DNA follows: TGTGCCAGCAGTTCACTAGCGGAGTGGGGCAATGAGCAGTTCTTC.

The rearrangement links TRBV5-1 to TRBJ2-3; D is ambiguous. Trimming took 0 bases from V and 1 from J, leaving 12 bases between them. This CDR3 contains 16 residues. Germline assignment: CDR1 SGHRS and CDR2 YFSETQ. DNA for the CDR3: TGCGCCAGCAGCTTGGCCGTACTCCCTGGCACAGATACGCAGTATTTT. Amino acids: CASSLAVLPGTDTQYF.

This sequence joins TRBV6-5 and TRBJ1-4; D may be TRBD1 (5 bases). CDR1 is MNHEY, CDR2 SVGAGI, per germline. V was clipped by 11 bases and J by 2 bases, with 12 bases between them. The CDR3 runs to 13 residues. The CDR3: CAVGGATNEKLFF. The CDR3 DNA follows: TGTGCCGTCGGAGGGGCGACTAATGAAAAACTGTTTTTT.

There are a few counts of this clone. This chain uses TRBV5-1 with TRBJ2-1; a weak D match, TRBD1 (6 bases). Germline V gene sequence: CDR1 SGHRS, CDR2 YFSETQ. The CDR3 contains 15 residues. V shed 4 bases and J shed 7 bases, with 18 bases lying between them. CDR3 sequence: CASSQAGAPGNEQFF. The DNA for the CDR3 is TGCGCCAGCAGCCAGGCAGGGGCCCCGGGGAATGAGCAGTTCTTC.

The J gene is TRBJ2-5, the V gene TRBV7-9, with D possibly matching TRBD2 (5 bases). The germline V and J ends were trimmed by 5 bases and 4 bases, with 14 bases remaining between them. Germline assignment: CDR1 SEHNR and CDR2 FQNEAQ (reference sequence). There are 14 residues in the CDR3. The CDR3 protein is CASSPPYEGETQYF. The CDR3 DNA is TGTGCCAGCAGCCCCCCCTACGAGGGAGAGACCCAGTACTTC.

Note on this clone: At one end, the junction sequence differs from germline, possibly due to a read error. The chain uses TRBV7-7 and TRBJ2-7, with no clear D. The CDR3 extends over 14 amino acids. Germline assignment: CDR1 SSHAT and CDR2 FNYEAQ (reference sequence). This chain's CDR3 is CASSLHFGNYEQYF. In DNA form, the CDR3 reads TGTGCTAGCAGCTTACACTTCGGTAACTACGAGCAGTACTTC.

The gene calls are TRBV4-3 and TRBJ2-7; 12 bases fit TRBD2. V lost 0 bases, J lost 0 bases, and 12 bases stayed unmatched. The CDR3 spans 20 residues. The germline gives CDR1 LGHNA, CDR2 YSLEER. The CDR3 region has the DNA TGCGCCAGCAGCCAAGATAGGACTAGCGGGGCTTTTTTGAGCTCCTACGAGCAGTACTTC. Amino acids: CASSQDRTSGAFLSSYEQYF.

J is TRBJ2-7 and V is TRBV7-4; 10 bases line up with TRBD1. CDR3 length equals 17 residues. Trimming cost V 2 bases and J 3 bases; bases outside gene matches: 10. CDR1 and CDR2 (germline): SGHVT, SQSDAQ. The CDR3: CASSLRSARDRGYEQYF. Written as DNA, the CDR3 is TGTGCCAGCAGCTTAAGGAGTGCACGGGACAGGGGCTACGAGCAGTACTTC.

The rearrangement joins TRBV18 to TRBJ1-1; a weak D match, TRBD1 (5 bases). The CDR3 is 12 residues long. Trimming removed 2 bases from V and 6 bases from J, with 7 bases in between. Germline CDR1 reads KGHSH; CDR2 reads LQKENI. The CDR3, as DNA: TGTGCCAGCTCACCAGGGGGGGCTGAAGCTTTCTTT. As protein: CASSPGGAEAFF.